The sample holds one count of the clone carrying this T cell receptor beta chain. Antigen: not known. The sample is drawn from a study of cytomegalovirus exposure and HLA in healthy donors. Study details: Among several hundred genotyped donors, 80% to 90% fell in the Caucasian-associated ancestry cluster. General study findings and limits: In an earlier analysis, about 87% or about 30%: the productive usage of most TCR beta V segments.

CDR1 is SGDLS and CDR2 is YYNGEE in the germline V gene. V lost 2 bases, J lost 2 bases, and 11 bases lay in between. This CDR3 is built from 14 residues. Primers included in the PCR were 60 Vbeta and 13 Jbeta primers. Here immunoSEQ multiplex PCR was the method, and the copy in TCRdb shows in-frame clones only, minus some. The sample yields around 130,000 clones, around 69% seen once. This TCR was recovered from a human donor in good health. This sequence joins TRBV9 and TRBJ2-7; D remains unclear. Sequences were obtained from PBMCs. CDR3 bases: TGTGCCAGCAGCGTGGGCACCGAACCCTACGAGCAGTACTTC. Residues: CASSVGTEPYEQYF. Drawing the rest from reference TRBV9 and TRBJ2-7, the complete variable domain is DSGVTQTPKHLITATGQRVTLRCSPRSGDLSVYWYQQSLDQGLQFLIQYYNGEERAKGNILERFSAQQFPDLHSELNLSSLELGDSALYFCASSVGTEPYEQYFGPGTRLTVT.